Listed here are 23 T cell receptor beta chains from one sample, sequenced in a study of T cells in Graves' hyperthyroidism and ophthalmopathy. RNA transcripts served as the template for amplifying TCR beta CDR3 regions. The HTBI primer set drove a first-round RT-PCR of the TCR CDR3. TCRdb called the multiplex PCR reads again in MiXCR, with one record for every CDR3 protein. The sample lists roughly 180,000 distinct CDR3 sequences; approximately 9% were seen once. Specimen: blood. Source of these receptors: a woman between 18 and 29 years old with Graves' hyperthyroidism that later progressed to Graves' ophthalmopathy.

This clonotype was seen a few times. One end of the junction fails to match germline, which may point to a read error. J is TRBJ2-6 and V is TRBV12-3 or TRBV12-4; a possible D gene is TRBD1 (5 bases). This CDR3 is built from 15 residues. CDR3 nucleotides: TGTGCCAGCAGTTTAGTGAGCTCTGGGGCCAACGCCCTGACTTTC. Its translation is CASSLVSSGANALTF.

This clonotype was detected ten times or more. The chain has TRBV7-8 and TRBJ2-1; tentative D call: TRBD1 (8 bases). This CDR3 has 16 residues. CDR1 SGHVS and CDR2 FQNEAQ come from the germline V gene. The V end lost 5 bases, the J end lost 4 bases, and 18 bases lay between the germline ends. The CDR3 nucleotides read TGTGCCAGCAGCCCCCGGGGGGACAGGTCTTACAATGAGCAGTTCTTC. Amino acids: CASSPRGDRSYNEQFF.

In its sample, this clonotype was seen many times. This chain connects TRBV3-1 to TRBJ1-2; D is unresolved. V was trimmed by 0 bases and J by 5 bases, leaving 13 bases between them. The CDR3 contains 15 residues. Per germline, CDR1 LGHDT and CDR2 YNNKEL (reference sequence). In DNA form, the CDR3 reads TGTGCCAGCAGCCAAGAATTGGCGATGGGGTATGGCTACACCTTC. This codes for CASSQELAMGYGYTF.

This clonotype was seen many times. This chain joins TRBV20-1 and TRBJ1-2; no definite D call. Germline assignment: CDR1 DFQATT and CDR2 SNEGSKA (reference sequence). Between the trimmed V and J ends, which lost 3 bases and 2 bases, there was a span of 4 bases. This CDR3 has 11 amino acids. The CDR3 nucleotides are TGCAGTGCTAGCCTGAACTATGGCTACACCTTC. Its protein product is CSASLNYGYTF.

V is TRBV5-8 and J is TRBJ1-5; D is unresolved. V was clipped by 3 bases and J by 0 bases, with 16 bases between them. The germline gives CDR1 SGHTS, CDR2 YDEGEE. The CDR3 length is 17 residues. CDR3 DNA: TGTGCCAGCAGCTCAGGAAACATTTTTGATAGCAATCAGCCCCAGCATTTT. Protein product: CASSSGNIFDSNQPQHF.

Comments on this clonotype: Given a much more abundant clone one base away, this may be a read error. The V call is TRBV13, the J call TRBJ2-7, with no clear D. The CDR3 length is 17 residues. The V and J ends lost 5 bases and 1 base respectively, with 21 bases between them. Germline values: CDR1 PRHDT, CDR2 FYEKMQ (reference sequence). Here the CDR3 reads CASSHLSSLKSSYEQYF. The CDR3, as DNA: TGTGCCAGCAGCCATCTTTCCAGCCTCAAGTCTTCCTACGAGCAGTACTTC. Full variable domain (missing parts from reference TRBV13 and TRBJ2-7): AAGVIQSPRHLIKEKRETATLKCYPIPRHDTVYWYQQGPGQDPQFLISFYEKMQSDKGSIPDRFSAQQFSDYHSELNMSSLELGDSALYFCASSHLSSLKSSYEQYFGPGTRLTVT.

This clonotype was detected ten times or more. This chain uses TRBV6-1 with TRBJ2-7; D possibly corresponds to TRBD1 (5 bases). The CDR3 loop spans 13 amino acids. Germline CDR1 and CDR2: MNHNS and SASEGT. V lost 6 bases and J 3 bases, leaving 12 bases between the germline ends. CDR3 protein: CASRGEELYEQYF. For the CDR3, the DNA is TGTGCCAGCAGAGGGGAAGAGCTCTACGAGCAGTACTTC.

This clonotype showed up many times. The rearrangement uses TRBV20-1 and TRBJ2-7; D is perhaps TRBD2 (5 bases). The CDR3 totals 15 residues. The V gene's germline CDR1 is DFQATT and CDR2 SNEGSKA (reference sequence). Trimming left V 0 bases short and J 0 bases short, with 12 bases between. The CDR3 sequence: CSARDLGSASYEQYF. CDR3 sequence (DNA): TGCAGTGCTAGAGATCTTGGGAGCGCCTCCTACGAGCAGTACTTC.

Remarks on this clonotype: One base away lies a much larger clone, so this may be a sequencing read error. V gene TRBV6-5 combines with J gene TRBJ1-2; D may be TRBD1 (5 bases). The germline V gene has CDR1 MNHEY and CDR2 SVGAGI. The CDR3 is made up of 18 amino acids. Here the CDR3 DNA reads TGTGCCAGCAGTTACTCGAACTTACTAGGACAAGCTAACTATGGCTGCACCTTC. This translates into CASSYSNLLGQANYGCTF.

This clonotype was found many times. The DNA for the CDR3 is TGTGCCAGCAGGGAGTCGGGAGAGGAGACCCAGTACTTC. Protein sequence: CASRESGEETQYF. This sequence joins TRBV2 and TRBJ2-5; weak D call: TRBD2 (6 bases). The CDR3 extends over 13 amino acids. CDR1 SNHLY and CDR2 FYNNEI come from the germline V gene. Trimming removed 6 bases at V and 5 bases at J, with 13 bases between.

This clonotype was picked up one time. The genes are TRBV18 and TRBJ1-5; D remains ambiguous. With 3 bases removed from V and 1 base from J, the gap between germline ends came to 13 bases. The CDR3 spans 16 residues. Per the germline V gene, CDR1 is KGHSH and CDR2 is LQKENI. CDR3 bases: TGTGCCAGCTCACCGGAGGCACAACGGAGCAATCAGCCCCAGCATTTT. It encodes CASSPEAQRSNQPQHF.

In this sample, this clonotype turned up many times. The chain links TRBV5-1 to TRBJ2-1; 7 bases line up with TRBD1. V shed 4 bases and J 9 bases; nucleotides not matched to a gene: 10. Germline V gene lookup returns CDR1 SGHRS and CDR2 YFSETQ. The CDR3 contains 14 residues. This CDR3 is CASSLRQGVGEQFF. For the CDR3, the DNA is TGCGCCAGCAGCCTGAGACAGGGTGTTGGTGAGCAGTTCTTC.

This clonotype was detected many times. This chain joins TRBV19 and TRBJ1-6; TRBD1 aligns across 7 bases. The CDR3 consists of 11 residues. Germline loops: CDR1 LNHDA, CDR2 SQIVND (reference sequence). V lost 7 bases, J lost 11 bases, and 2 bases stayed unmatched. The chain's CDR3 is CASTQGAPLHF. The CDR3 DNA reads as TGTGCCAGTACTCAGGGGGCACCCCTCCACTTT. The full variable domain, in which reference TRBV19 and TRBJ1-6 provide the parts outside the CDR3, is DGGITQSPKYLFRKEGQNVTLSCEQNLNHDAMYWYRQDPGQGLRLIYYSQIVNDFQKGDIAEGYSVSREKKESFPLTVTSAQKNPTAFYLCASTQGAPLHFGNGTRLTVT.

In this sample, this clonotype turned up many times. The J gene is TRBJ2-7, the V gene TRBV28; possible D gene TRBD2, 6 bases. Trimming left V 6 bases short and J 6 bases short, with 18 bases between. This CDR3 spans 14 amino acids. The germline gives CDR1 MDHEN, CDR2 SYDVKM. The CDR3 is CASSAAGRTAEQYF. CDR3 nucleotide sequence: TGTGCCAGCAGCGCCGCGGGACGCACCGCCGAGCAGTACTTC.

This clonotype was found a few times. The rearrangement uses TRBV19 and TRBJ2-1, with a tentative D call TRBD1 (6 bases). V was shortened by 4 bases and J by 2 bases, with 12 bases between the two germline ends. The CDR3 has 15 amino acids. Germline V lookup: CDR1 LNHDA, CDR2 SQIVND (reference sequence). The DNA for the CDR3 is TGTGCCAGTAGTACCGAGGACAGCCCCTACAATGAGCAGTTCTTC. Translated: CASSTEDSPYNEQFF.

There are a few counts of this clonotype. The chain carries TRBV5-5 and TRBJ1-5; D gene uncertain. CDR3 length equals 19 residues. The V end was cut by 0 bases, the J end by 2 bases, with 21 bases between. Germline V lookup: CDR1 SGHKS, CDR2 YYEKEE (reference sequence). The CDR3 here is CASSLDLGPILSGNQPQHF. The CDR3 DNA follows: TGTGCCAGCAGCTTGGATTTAGGACCTATTTTGTCGGGCAATCAGCCCCAGCATTTT.

This clonotype was seen many times. The chain is built from TRBV20-1 and TRBJ2-1; D is perhaps TRBD2 (6 bases). This CDR3 has 14 residues. CDR1 and CDR2 from the germline V gene are DFQATT and SNEGSKA (reference sequence). V was cut by 6 bases and J by 8 bases, with 20 bases left in between. CDR3 residues: CSAPRGGGADEQFF. Written as DNA, the CDR3 is TGCAGTGCGCCCAGAGGTGGAGGGGCTGATGAGCAGTTCTTC.

Only a few counts were recorded for this clonotype. The genes are TRBV6-4 and TRBJ1-5; perhaps TRBD1 as D (6 bases). Per the germline V gene, CDR1 is MRHNA and CDR2 is SNTAGT. V dropped 3 bases and J dropped 7 bases, with 16 bases sitting between them. This CDR3 is 15 amino acids long. CDR3 amino acids: CASSEGGRGTQPQHF. The CDR3 nucleotides are TGTGCCAGCAGTGAAGGTGGCAGGGGTACGCAGCCCCAGCATTTT.

Of note for this clonotype: A much bigger clone sits one base away, suggesting this may be a read error. The chain is built from TRBV5-4 and TRBJ1-1; D is uncertain. The CDR3 is 15 amino acids. The germline CDR1 and CDR2 sequences are SGHNT and YYREEE (reference sequence). With 7 bases removed from V and 1 base from J, the gap between germline ends came to 17 bases. The CDR3 DNA is TGTGCCAGCCATGACTCCCGACGGGCGAACACTGAAGCTTTCTTT. It is translated as CASHDSRRANTEAFF.

This clonotype was detected many times. V and J are TRBV28 and TRBJ1-5; D gene uncertain. Trimming took 6 bases from V and 3 from J, leaving 6 bases between them. CDR1 is MDHEN, CDR2 SYDVKM, per germline. The CDR3 is 12 amino acids. CDR3 coding DNA: TGTGCCAGCAGCTCGGACAATCAGCCCCAGCATTTT. This sequence encodes CASSSDNQPQHF.

The chain joins TRBV5-8 to TRBJ1-5; D uncertain. This CDR3 is 13 amino acids long. In germline, CDR1 is SGHTS, CDR2 YDEGEE. Trimming took 4 bases from V and 5 from J, leaving 10 bases between them. CDR3 nucleotides: TGTGCCAGCAGCCTTAATAAGGATCAGCCCCAGCATTTT. This gives the protein CASSLNKDQPQHF.

This clonotype was counted ten times or more. This chain connects TRBV7-9 to TRBJ2-7; no clear D gene. The germline gives CDR1 SEHNR, CDR2 FQNEAQ (reference sequence). Deletions cut 2 bases from V and 1 base from J, with 9 bases between. The CDR3 has 14 amino acids. The CDR3 region is CASSLLDGSYEQYF. CDR3 nucleotide sequence: TGTGCCAGCAGCTTATTGGACGGGTCCTACGAGCAGTACTTC.

This clonotype was detected only a few times. The V call is TRBV6-1, the J call TRBJ2-5, with D perhaps being TRBD1 or TRBD2 (6 bases each). Germline CDR1 reads MNHNS; CDR2 reads SASEGT. This CDR3 spans 11 amino acids. The CDR3 region has the DNA TGTGCTTCCCATGAGGGGGGAGGCCAGTACTTC. Protein: CASHEGGGQYF.